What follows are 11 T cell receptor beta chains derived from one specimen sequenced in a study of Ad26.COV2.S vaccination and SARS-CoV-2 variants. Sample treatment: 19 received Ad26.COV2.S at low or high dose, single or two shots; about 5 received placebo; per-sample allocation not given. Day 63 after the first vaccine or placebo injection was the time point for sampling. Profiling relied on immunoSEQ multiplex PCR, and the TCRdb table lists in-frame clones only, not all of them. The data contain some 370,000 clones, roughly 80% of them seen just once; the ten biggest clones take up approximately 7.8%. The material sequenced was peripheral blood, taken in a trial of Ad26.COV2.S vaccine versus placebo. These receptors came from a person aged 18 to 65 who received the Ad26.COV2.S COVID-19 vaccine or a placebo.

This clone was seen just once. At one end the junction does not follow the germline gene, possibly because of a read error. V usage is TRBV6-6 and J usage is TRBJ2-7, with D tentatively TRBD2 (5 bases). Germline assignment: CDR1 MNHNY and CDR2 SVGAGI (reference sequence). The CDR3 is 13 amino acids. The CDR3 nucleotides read TGTGCCGGCCGAGGGCGGGCCGGGGAAGAGCAGCACTTC. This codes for CAGRGRAGEEQHF.

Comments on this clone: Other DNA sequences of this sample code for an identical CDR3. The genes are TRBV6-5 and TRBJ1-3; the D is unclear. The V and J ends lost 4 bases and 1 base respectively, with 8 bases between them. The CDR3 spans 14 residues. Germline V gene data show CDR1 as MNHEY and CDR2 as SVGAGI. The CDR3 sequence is CASSLIGSGNTIYF. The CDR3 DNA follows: TGTGCCAGCAGTTTAATTGGATCTGGAAACACCATATATTTT.

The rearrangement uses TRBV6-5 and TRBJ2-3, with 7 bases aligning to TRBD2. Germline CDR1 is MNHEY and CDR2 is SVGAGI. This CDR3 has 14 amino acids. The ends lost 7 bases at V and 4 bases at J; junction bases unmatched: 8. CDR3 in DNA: TGTGCCAGCACCCCCTGGGAGGGACCAGATACGCAGTATTTT. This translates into CASTPWEGPDTQYF.

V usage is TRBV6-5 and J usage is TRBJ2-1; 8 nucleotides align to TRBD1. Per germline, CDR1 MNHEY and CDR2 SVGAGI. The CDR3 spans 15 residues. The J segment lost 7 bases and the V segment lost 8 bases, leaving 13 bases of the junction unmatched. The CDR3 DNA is TGTGCCAGCGGGAAACAGGGGGGCCTCACAAATGAGCAGTTCTTC. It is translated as CASGKQGGLTNEQFF.

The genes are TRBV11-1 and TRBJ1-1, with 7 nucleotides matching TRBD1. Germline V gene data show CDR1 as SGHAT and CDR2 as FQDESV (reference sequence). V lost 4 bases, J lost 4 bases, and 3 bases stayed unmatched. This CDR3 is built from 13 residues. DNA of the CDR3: TGTGCCAGCAGCTGGGACAGAGGCACTGAAGCTTTCTTT. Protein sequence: CASSWDRGTEAFF.

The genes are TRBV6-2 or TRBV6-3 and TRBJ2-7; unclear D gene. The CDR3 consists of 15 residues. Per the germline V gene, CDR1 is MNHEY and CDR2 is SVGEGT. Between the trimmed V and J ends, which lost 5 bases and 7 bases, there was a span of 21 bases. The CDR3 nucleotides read TGTGCCAGCAGTCCGTTCAGGTGGCCCCTGGGGGAGCAGTACTTC. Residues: CASSPFRWPLGEQYF.

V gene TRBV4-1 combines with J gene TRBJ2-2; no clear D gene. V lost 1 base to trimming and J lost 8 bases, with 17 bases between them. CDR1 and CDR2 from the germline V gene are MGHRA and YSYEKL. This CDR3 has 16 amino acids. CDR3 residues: CASSQVGTVPTGELFF. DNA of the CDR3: TGCGCCAGCAGCCAAGTGGGTACGGTCCCGACTGGGGAGCTGTTTTTT.

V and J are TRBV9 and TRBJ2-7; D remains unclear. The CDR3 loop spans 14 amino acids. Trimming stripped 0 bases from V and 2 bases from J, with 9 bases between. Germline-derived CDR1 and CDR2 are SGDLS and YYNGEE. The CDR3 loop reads CASSVARTPYEQYF. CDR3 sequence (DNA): TGTGCCAGCAGCGTAGCCAGGACCCCCTACGAGCAGTACTTC.

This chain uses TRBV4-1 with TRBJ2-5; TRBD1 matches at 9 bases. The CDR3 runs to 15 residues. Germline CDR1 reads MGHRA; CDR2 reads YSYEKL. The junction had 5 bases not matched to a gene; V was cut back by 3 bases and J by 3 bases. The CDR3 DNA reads TGCGCCAGCAGCCAGGTCGGGACAGGGAAAGAGACCCAGTACTTC. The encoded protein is CASSQVGTGKETQYF.

This CDR3 reads CATDRGGKNTEAFF. CDR3 DNA sequence: TGTGCCACCGACAGGGGAGGAAAGAACACTGAAGCTTTCTTT. This chain joins TRBV19 and TRBJ1-1, with 8 bases matching TRBD1. The CDR3 has 14 amino acids. V was clipped by 10 bases and J by 1 base; unmatched bases: 8. Per germline, CDR1 LNHDA and CDR2 SQIVND (reference sequence).

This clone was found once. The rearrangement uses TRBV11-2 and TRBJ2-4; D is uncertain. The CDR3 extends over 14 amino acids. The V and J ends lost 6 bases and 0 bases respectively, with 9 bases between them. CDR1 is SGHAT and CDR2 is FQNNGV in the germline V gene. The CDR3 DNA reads TGTGCCAGCAGGTCTCGGTTAGCCAAAAACATTCAGTACTTC. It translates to CASRSRLAKNIQYF.